Presented here are 17 T cell receptor beta chains from one specimen sequenced in a study of blood T cell repertoires in COVID-19. Generated by immunoSEQ multiplex PCR, the TCRdb table keeps only in-frame clones and is missing some. The sample lists fewer than 250,000 clones, approximately 80% seen once, with less than 8% in the top ten. The sample comprised peripheral blood. The receptors shown here come from a woman in her forties or fifties with acute or convalescent COVID-19.

The rearrangement uses TRBV5-6 and TRBJ2-7; weak D call: TRBD1 (5 bases). The length of the CDR3 is 15 residues. The germline V and J ends were trimmed by 3 bases and 7 bases, with 20 bases remaining between them. Germline CDR1 and CDR2: SGHDT and YYEEEE. The CDR3 here is CASSYNPSLQGEQYF. In nucleotides, the CDR3 is TGTGCCAGCAGCTATAATCCGTCGCTGCAGGGTGAGCAGTACTTC.

The V call is TRBV28, the J call TRBJ1-5; unclear D gene. This CDR3 is built from 14 residues. CDR1 is MDHEN and CDR2 is SYDVKM in the germline V gene. The ends were cut back, 1 base at V and 1 base at J, with 5 bases in the middle. CDR3 in amino acids: CASSLLRSNQPQHF. The CDR3 bases are TGTGCCAGCAGTTTATTGCGGAGCAATCAGCCCCAGCATTTT.

The rearrangement uses TRBV6-5 and TRBJ2-7; TRBD1 matches at 7 bases. Germline values: CDR1 MNHEY, CDR2 SVGAGI. The CDR3 spans 15 residues. V was pared by 6 bases and J by 6 bases, with 14 bases of the junction left unmatched. This CDR3 is CASSTYSTGWGEQYF. The CDR3 DNA reads as TGTGCCAGCAGCACCTACTCGACAGGGTGGGGCGAGCAGTACTTC.

The V call is TRBV9, the J call TRBJ2-1; 8 bases are shared with TRBD2. Germline V gene lookup returns CDR1 SGDLS and CDR2 YYNGEE. The ends lost 0 bases at V and 6 bases at J; junction bases unmatched: 5. CDR3 length: 15 residues. This CDR3 is CASSVGGGLVNEQFF. The CDR3 DNA sequence: TGTGCCAGCAGCGTAGGAGGGGGACTAGTCAATGAGCAGTTCTTC.

The J gene is TRBJ1-6, the V gene TRBV5-4; the D gene is possibly TRBD1 (5 bases). The V end lost 0 bases, the J end lost 7 bases, and 8 bases lay between the germline ends. CDR1 and CDR2 (germline): SGHNT, YYREEE (reference sequence). The CDR3 consists of 14 residues. The CDR3 spells CASSLGGGNSPLHF. CDR3 DNA: TGTGCCAGCAGCTTGGGGGGCGGAAATTCACCCCTCCACTTT.

J is TRBJ2-7 and V is TRBV11-2; D might be TRBD2 (6 bases). V was trimmed by 0 bases and J by 5 bases, leaving 11 bases between them. Germline CDR1 reads SGHAT; CDR2 reads FQNNGV. This CDR3 is built from 14 residues. The CDR3 bases are TGTGCCAGCAGCTTAGAGAGACTAGGGGACGAGCAGTACTTC. Its translation is CASSLERLGDEQYF.

In its sample, this clone was seen a few times. V is TRBV7-8 and J is TRBJ1-2; D is perhaps TRBD1 (5 bases). CDR1 is SGHVS and CDR2 is FQNEAQ in the germline V gene. There are 16 residues in the CDR3. Trimming pared 5 bases from V and 0 bases from J, leaving 16 bases between. Here the CDR3 reads CASSERGWGTNYGYTF. DNA of the CDR3: TGTGCCAGCAGCGAAAGGGGTTGGGGCACTAACTATGGCTACACCTTC.

This clone was seen a single time. The rearrangement joins TRBV4-3 to TRBJ2-3; possible D gene TRBD2, 6 bases. CDR3 size: 14 residues. CDR1 and CDR2 (germline): LGHNA, YSLEER. V was shortened by 1 base and J by 3 bases, with 8 bases between the two germline ends. The CDR3, as DNA: TGCGCCAGCAGCCAAGGACTAGTGACAGATACGCAGTATTTT. Its protein is CASSQGLVTDTQYF.

The chain is built from TRBV30 and TRBJ1-6, with 7 bases lining up with TRBD1. V shed 3 bases, J shed 6 bases, and the junction held 8 bases outside the gene matches. The CDR3 has 15 residues. Germline V CDR1 and CDR2: GTSNPN, SVGIG (reference sequence). CDR3 sequence: CAWSYRDRVNSPLHF. The CDR3 DNA reads as TGTGCCTGGAGCTACCGGGACAGAGTTAATTCACCCCTCCACTTT.

The chain employs TRBV6-2 or TRBV6-3 and TRBJ1-5, with 12 bases lining up with TRBD1. The germline CDR1 and CDR2 sequences are MNHEY and SVGEGT. V shed 2 bases and J 0 bases; nucleotides not matched to a gene: 8. The CDR3 runs to 19 residues. The CDR3 reads CASSYRPGTGGYSNQPQHF. CDR3 DNA: TGTGCCAGCAGTTACCGTCCCGGGACAGGGGGCTATAGCAATCAGCCCCAGCATTTT.

The V call is TRBV7-3, the J call TRBJ2-1; TRBD1 matches at 8 bases. This CDR3 is 11 amino acids long. Germline V gives CDR1 SGHTA, CDR2 FQGTGA. V was clipped by 6 bases and J by 15 bases; unmatched bases: 7. CDR3 residues: CASRTDRAPFF. DNA of the CDR3: TGTGCCAGCAGGACGGACAGGGCTCCGTTCTTC.

The CDR3 loop is CASVPSQGSNEQFF. The CDR3 DNA follows: TGTGCCAGCGTTCCCTCGCAGGGGTCCAATGAGCAGTTCTTC. The chain joins TRBV6-5 to TRBJ2-1; tentative D call: TRBD1 (6 bases). Per the germline V gene, CDR1 is MNHEY and CDR2 is SVGAGI. Trimming left V 8 bases short and J 6 bases short, with 17 bases between. The CDR3 is 14 amino acids.

This chain links TRBV2 with TRBJ2-6; TRBD1 matches 10 bases. V lost 5 bases, J lost 1 base, and 5 bases stayed unmatched. Germline CDR1 and CDR2: SNHLY and FYNNEI. The CDR3 is made up of 17 amino acids. The CDR3 DNA reads TGTGCCAGCAGTCGGGACAGGGGAGGGTCTGGGGCCAACGTCCTGACTTTC. Amino acid sequence: CASSRDRGGSGANVLTF. Full variable domain (remainder filled in from reference TRBV2 and TRBJ2-6): EPEVTQTPSHQVTQMGQEVILRCVPISNHLYFYWYRQILGQKVEFLVSFYNNEISEKSEIFDDQFSVERPDGSNFTLKIRSTKLEDSAMYFCASSRDRGGSGANVLTFGAGSRLTVL.

The chain links TRBV5-1 to TRBJ1-4; 7 bases match TRBD1. Germline V CDR1 and CDR2: SGHRS, YFSETQ. CDR3 size: 15 residues. V lost 0 bases, J lost 7 bases, and 6 bases stayed unmatched. Here the CDR3 reads CASSLDLTGSEKLFF. The CDR3 DNA follows: TGCGCCAGCAGCTTGGATCTGACAGGGTCTGAAAAACTGTTTTTT.

This chain links TRBV27 with TRBJ1-5; D possibly corresponds to TRBD1 (5 bases). Trimming took 8 bases from V and 6 from J, leaving 14 bases between them. CDR1 is MNHEY and CDR2 is SMNVEV in the germline V gene (reference sequence). The CDR3 contains 13 residues. The CDR3 bases are TGTGCCAGCGCGGGGCCCCTTCCTCAGCCCCAGCATTTT. Its translation is CASAGPLPQPQHF.

Here the CDR3 reads CASSARLVGYTGELFF. In nucleotides, the CDR3 is TGTGCCAGCAGCGCCCGACTAGTGGGCTACACCGGGGAGCTGTTTTTT. The V gene is TRBV9, the J gene TRBJ2-2, with D maybe TRBD2 (6 bases). Between the trimmed V and J ends, which lost 3 bases and 3 bases, there was a span of 15 bases. CDR3 size: 16 residues. Germline V gene data show CDR1 as SGDLS and CDR2 as YYNGEE.

V is TRBV30 and J is TRBJ2-3, with 13 nucleotides matching TRBD2. CDR1 and CDR2 from the germline V gene are GTSNPN and SVGIG (reference sequence). V was pared by 3 bases and J by 3 bases, with 3 bases of the junction left unmatched. This CDR3 spans 15 amino acids. The CDR3 coding sequence is TGTGCCTGGAGCACTAGCGGGGGGGCGACAGATACGCAGTATTTT. It yields the protein CAWSTSGGATDTQYF.